Listed here are 29 T cell receptor beta chains from one sample, sequenced in a study of type 1 regulatory T cells (dated by TCRdb to the early 2020s). Data came from an Illumina MiSeq. TCRdb handled the public reads itself, with Q25 trimming in fastp and clone calling in MiXCR, and kept productive beta chains. Under each unique CDR3 protein, matching rows form one entry showing the most common genes and DNA. Present in this sample are around 65,000 distinct CDR3 sequences, roughly 49% of which were seen just once. The biggest ten clones account for approximately 2.3% of the sample. These receptors are not linked to any known antigen. Sequenced sample: cultured non-Tr1 T cells, either the whole culture or a sorted T cell fraction (not recorded which). Taken with the paper, the label for cell subset or site translates to: non-Tr1 population from the T-allo10 product. The source is a human donor in good health.

The V and J genes are TRBV7-6 and TRBJ2-3; a possible D gene is TRBD2 (5 bases). CDR1 and CDR2 from the germline V gene are SGHVS and FNYEAQ. The CDR3 covers 12 residues. Trimming stripped 5 bases from V and 4 bases from J, with 7 bases between. CDR3 sequence (DNA): TGTGCCAGCAGCATTAGCGCAGATACGCAGTATTTT. As protein: CASSISADTQYF.

This chain connects TRBV3-1 to TRBJ2-2; possibly TRBD2 for D (6 bases). The CDR3 consists of 15 residues. The V gene's germline CDR1 is LGHDT and CDR2 YNNKEL (reference sequence). Trimming shortened V by 4 bases and J by 1 base, and 10 bases separated the two germline ends. The CDR3 loop reads CASSLDGRNTGELFF. Written as DNA, the CDR3 is TGTGCCAGCAGCCTGGACGGGAGGAACACCGGGGAGCTGTTTTTT.

This clonotype has ten or more counts. J is TRBJ2-4 and V is TRBV28, with D possibly called TRBD1 or TRBD2 (5 bases each). The germline V gene encodes CDR1 MDHEN and CDR2 SYDVKM. The CDR3 spans 15 residues. The V end was cut by 6 bases, the J end by 0 bases, with 12 bases between. DNA for the CDR3: TGTGCCAGCAGGGGACCCGCTCTAGCCAAAAACATTCAGTACTTC. Amino acids: CASRGPALAKNIQYF.

V is TRBV18 and J is TRBJ1-1; D possibly corresponds to TRBD1 (5 bases). The CDR3 has 15 residues. Germline loops: CDR1 KGHSH, CDR2 LQKENI. Trimming pared 6 bases from V and 1 base from J, leaving 15 bases between. The CDR3 nucleotides read TGTGCCAGCTCTCCCCAGGGTGCGGCGAACACTGAAGCTTTCTTT. Its translation is CASSPQGAANTEAFF. Together with reference TRBV18 and TRBJ1-1, the CDR3 gives the full variable domain: NAGVMQNPRHLVRRRGQEARLRCSPMKGHSHVYWYRQLPEEGLKFMVYLQKENIIDESGMPKERFSAEFPKEGPSILRIQQVVRGDSAAYFCASSPQGAANTEAFFGQGTRLTVV.

This clonotype appeared a single time. The rearrangement links TRBV11-1 to TRBJ2-5; TRBD1 or TRBD2 may be the D gene (5 bases each). CDR3 length: 14 residues. Germline V gives CDR1 SGHAT, CDR2 FQDESV (reference sequence). Trimming took 0 bases from V and 2 from J, leaving 7 bases between them. CDR3 nucleotides: TGTGCCAGCAGCTTAGCGGGGGATCAAGAGACCCAGTACTTC. It encodes CASSLAGDQETQYF.

The J gene is TRBJ2-2, the V gene TRBV2; perhaps TRBD2 as D (6 bases). The CDR3 has 14 amino acids. The V end lost 7 bases, the J end lost 6 bases, and 15 bases lay between the germline ends. From germline, CDR1 is SNHLY and CDR2 FYNNEI. Here the CDR3 reads CASNMGGTAGELFF. The CDR3 DNA follows: TGTGCCAGCAATATGGGGGGAACCGCCGGGGAGCTGTTTTTT.

The rearrangement joins TRBV19 to TRBJ1-2, with unresolved D. The V gene lost 5 bases and the J gene lost 4 bases, with 17 bases spanning the gap. Per the germline V gene, CDR1 is LNHDA and CDR2 is SQIVND (reference sequence). This CDR3 region has 15 residues. The CDR3 sequence: CASSVREAVVYGYTF. The CDR3 nucleotides are TGTGCCAGTAGTGTTCGAGAAGCGGTCGTCTATGGCTACACCTTC.

The chain uses TRBV19 and TRBJ2-1, with TRBD2 matching over 9 bases. V gave up 7 bases and J gave up 4 bases; unmatched junction bases: 8. There are 15 residues in the CDR3. Germline values: CDR1 LNHDA, CDR2 SQIVND (reference sequence). CDR3 DNA: TGTGCCAGTAATAAGCAAGCGGGGGGTTACAATGAGCAGTTCTTC. Protein sequence: CASNKQAGGYNEQFF.

This clonotype was picked up a small number of times. V and J are TRBV2 and TRBJ2-1, with D possibly matching TRBD1 (5 bases). CDR3 length equals 12 residues. CDR1 is SNHLY, CDR2 FYNNEI, per germline. The V and J ends lost 6 bases and 9 bases respectively, with 12 bases between them. The CDR3 spells CASSPSQGEQFF. For the CDR3, the DNA is TGTGCCAGCAGCCCATCTCAGGGTGAGCAGTTCTTC.

This clonotype was detected only a few times. This chain connects TRBV20-1 to TRBJ1-6, with 8 positions matching TRBD1. Per the germline V gene, CDR1 is DFQATT and CDR2 is SNEGSKA (reference sequence). The ends lost 8 bases at V and 4 bases at J; junction bases unmatched: 4. The CDR3 length is 13 residues. In nucleotides, the CDR3 is TGCAGTATCGGGGACAGGTATAATTCACCCCTCCACTTT. Amino acid sequence: CSIGDRYNSPLHF.

Only a few counts were recorded for this clonotype. The J gene is TRBJ1-1, the V gene TRBV5-1, with no clear D. Deletions cut 0 bases from V and 1 base from J, with 19 bases between. CDR1 is SGHRS, CDR2 YFSETQ, per germline. This CDR3 region has 18 residues. The CDR3 bases are TGCGCCAGCAGCTTGGTGGTGAGTAGAGCTTTAAGGAACACTGAAGCTTTCTTT. Its translation is CASSLVVSRALRNTEAFF.

The V gene is TRBV20-1, the J gene TRBJ2-1, with D unclear. The CDR3 consists of 11 residues. Germline V gives CDR1 DFQATT, CDR2 SNEGSKA (reference sequence). Deletions cut 6 bases from V and 10 bases from J, with 13 bases between. The CDR3 DNA reads as TGCAGTGCCCTTTTCCAACACGAGCAGTTCTTC. It is translated as CSALFQHEQFF.

The chain is built from TRBV20-1 and TRBJ2-1, with 11 nucleotides matching TRBD1. The J segment lost 3 bases and the V segment lost 5 bases, leaving 12 bases of the junction unmatched. Germline V gene lookup returns CDR1 DFQATT and CDR2 SNEGSKA (reference sequence). This CDR3 has 17 amino acids. This chain's CDR3 is CSALLPWTGGNYNEQFF. For the CDR3, the DNA is TGCAGTGCTCTCCTGCCGTGGACAGGGGGCAACTACAATGAGCAGTTCTTC.

Worth noting for this clonotype: A much larger clone lies a single base off, so this may be a read error. The gene calls are TRBV7-2 and TRBJ1-1; D is unresolved. CDR1 and CDR2 (germline): SGHTA, FQGNSA. The CDR3 contains 15 residues. V lost 5 bases and J lost 1, with 14 bases in between. The CDR3 is CASSTPASWNTEAFF. CDR3 in DNA: TGTGCCAGCAGCACCCCGGCCTCCTGGAACACTGAAGCTTTCTTT.

This clonotype was counted ten times or more. The chain joins TRBV28 to TRBJ2-5; D is unresolved. The V and J ends lost 3 bases and 3 bases respectively, with 8 bases between them. The CDR3 is 13 amino acids. Germline CDR1 MDHEN, CDR2 SYDVKM. The CDR3 nucleotides are TGTGCCAGCAGTTTTAACTTGGAAGAGACCCAGTACTTC. Its protein product is CASSFNLEETQYF.

The chain combines TRBV19 with TRBJ1-2; the match to TRBD1 covers 7 bases. V shed 2 bases, J shed 4 bases, and the junction held 4 bases outside the gene matches. CDR3 size: 14 residues. In germline, CDR1 is LNHDA, CDR2 SQIVND (reference sequence). CDR3 bases: TGTGCCAGTAGTATACGCGACAGGGTCTATGGCTACACCTTC. Encoded protein: CASSIRDRVYGYTF.

This chain connects TRBV28 to TRBJ2-5, with no clear D. Germline assignment: CDR1 MDHEN and CDR2 SYDVKM. V gave up 4 bases and J gave up 5 bases, with 11 bases separating them. This CDR3 is 13 amino acids long. This CDR3 is CASSSPAVETQYF. The CDR3 bases are TGTGCCAGCAGTTCACCCGCGGTGGAGACCCAGTACTTC. The full variable domain, rest sourced from reference TRBV28 and TRBJ2-5, is DVKVTQSSRYLVKRTGEKVFLECVQDMDHENMFWYRQDPGLGLRLIYFSYDVKMKEKGDIPEGYSVSREKKERFSLILESASTNQTSMYLCASSSPAVETQYFGPGTRLLVL.

This rearrangement joins TRBV5-5 to TRBJ1-4, with D unresolved. The germline CDR1 and CDR2 sequences are SGHKS and YYEKEE (reference sequence). The CDR3 sequence is 14 residues long. V lost 2 bases, J lost 8 bases, and 13 bases lay in between. CDR3 DNA: TGTGCCAGCAGCTTCGGAGGGTGGGGAGAAAAACTGTTTTTT. Protein product: CASSFGGWGEKLFF.

This clonotype turned up a few times. CDR3 coding DNA: TGTGCCAGCAGCCATGAAGGGGCGTCAAATGAAAAACTGTTTTTT. This encodes CASSHEGASNEKLFF. V and J are TRBV28 and TRBJ1-4, with a possible D match to TRBD1 (5 bases). CDR1 and CDR2 (germline): MDHEN, SYDVKM. The CDR3 is 15 amino acids. The V end lost 6 bases, the J end lost 5 bases, and 16 bases lay between the germline ends.

This chain connects TRBV6-2 or TRBV6-3 to TRBJ2-1, with TRBD2 identical over 10 bases. Germline trimming cut 6 bases from V and 13 bases from J; bases unmatched to any gene: 9. Germline V gene sequence: CDR1 MNHEY, CDR2 SVGEGT. This CDR3 has 13 amino acids. The CDR3 loop reads CASSLAGEPLQFF. CDR3 bases: TGTGCCAGCAGCCTAGCGGGGGAACCTTTACAGTTCTTC.

The chain recombines TRBV24-1 with TRBJ2-3; 9 bases are shared with TRBD1. V gave up 2 bases and J gave up 4 bases; unmatched junction bases: 3. The germline gives CDR1 KGHDR, CDR2 SFDVKD. This CDR3 is built from 15 residues. Written as DNA, the CDR3 is TGTGCCACCAGTGATTGGACAGGGGACTCAGATACGCAGTATTTT. Translating gives CATSDWTGDSDTQYF.

V is TRBV5-6 and J is TRBJ1-4; 10 nucleotides line up with TRBD1. V was clipped by 4 bases and J by 8 bases; unmatched bases: 8. Germline values: CDR1 SGHDT, CDR2 YYEEEE. The length of the CDR3 is 15 residues. CDR3 DNA sequence: TGTGCCAGCAGCCGTAGCCGGGACAGGGGAGAAAAACTGTTTTTT. Protein: CASSRSRDRGEKLFF. The variable domain in full, completed from reference TRBV5-6 and TRBJ1-4, reads DAGVTQSPTHLIKTRGQQVTLRCSPKSGHDTVSWYQQALGQGPQFIFQYYEEEERQRGNFPDRFSGHQFPNYSSELNVNALLLGDSALYLCASSRSRDRGEKLFFGSGTQLSVL.

CDR3 DNA: TGTGCCAGCAACACGGGACAGGGCCTGGGCTCCTATAATTCACCCCTCCACTTT. Translation gives CASNTGQGLGSYNSPLHF. The chain couples TRBV27 to TRBJ1-6; 9 bases agree with TRBD1. The CDR3 spans 18 residues. Germline V gene lookup returns CDR1 MNHEY and CDR2 SMNVEV (reference sequence). V gave up 7 bases and J gave up 0 bases; unmatched junction bases: 10.

This rearrangement joins TRBV2 to TRBJ2-1; a weak D match, TRBD1 (5 bases). CDR1 and CDR2 from the germline V gene are SNHLY and FYNNEI. The CDR3 totals 12 residues. Trimming cost V 6 bases and J 6 bases, with 9 bases left between them. CDR3 nucleotides: TGTGCCAGCAGGGCAGGGTCCAATGAGCAGTTCTTC. This encodes CASRAGSNEQFF.

J is TRBJ2-3 and V is TRBV29-1, with TRBD2 matching 8 bases. CDR3 length: 14 amino acids. CDR1 and CDR2 from the germline V gene are SQVTM and ANQGSEA. V dropped 8 bases and J dropped 5; count of bases not matched to a gene: 12. This chain's CDR3 is CSSTGTGGVDTQYF. DNA of the CDR3: TGCAGCAGTACCGGGACGGGGGGGGTAGATACGCAGTATTTT.

This clonotype was observed a few times. The rearrangement uses TRBV7-2 and TRBJ2-7; D gene unclear. CDR3 length: 14 amino acids. Germline CDR1 is SGHTA and CDR2 is FQGNSA. Trimming pared 5 bases from V and 0 bases from J, leaving 11 bases between. CDR3 sequence reads: CASSPQAYSYEQYF. CDR3 coding DNA: TGTGCCAGCAGCCCCCAGGCCTACTCCTACGAGCAGTACTTC.

The chain uses TRBV18 and TRBJ1-1; a possible D gene is TRBD1 (5 bases). The CDR3 is 13 residues long. Germline values: CDR1 KGHSH, CDR2 LQKENI. The V end lost 3 bases, the J end lost 8 bases, and 13 bases lay between the germline ends. The CDR3, as DNA: TGTGCCAGCTCACCGGACACACAGAGAGAAGCTTTCTTT. This encodes CASSPDTQREAFF.

The V gene is TRBV28, the J gene TRBJ1-1, with 7 positions matching TRBD1. CDR3 length: 15 amino acids. Per germline, CDR1 MDHEN and CDR2 SYDVKM. J gave up 3 bases and V 1 base, and 5 bases lay outside the gene matches. The CDR3 DNA reads as TGTGCCAGCAGTTTATTGGGTACAGGGGACACTGAAGCTTTCTTT. Its protein is CASSLLGTGDTEAFF.

The chain combines TRBV15 with TRBJ1-1, with a possible D match to TRBD1 (5 bases). From germline, CDR1 is LNHNV and CDR2 YYDKDF (reference sequence). V lost 0 bases, J lost 1 base, and 12 bases lay in between. The CDR3 length is 16 residues. CDR3 sequence: CATSRDFVDRNTEAFF. In DNA form, the CDR3 reads TGTGCCACCAGCAGAGATTTTGTAGACAGGAACACTGAAGCTTTCTTT.